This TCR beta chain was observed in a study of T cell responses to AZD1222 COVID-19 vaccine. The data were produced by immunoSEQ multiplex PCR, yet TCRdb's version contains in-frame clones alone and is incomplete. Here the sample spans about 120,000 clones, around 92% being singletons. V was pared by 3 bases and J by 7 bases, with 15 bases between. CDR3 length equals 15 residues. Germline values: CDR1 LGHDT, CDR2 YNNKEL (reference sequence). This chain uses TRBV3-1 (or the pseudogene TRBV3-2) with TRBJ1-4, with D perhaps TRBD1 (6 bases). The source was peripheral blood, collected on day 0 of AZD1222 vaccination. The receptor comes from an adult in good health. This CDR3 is CASSQASGGGEKLFF. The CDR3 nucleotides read TGTGCCAGCAGCCAGGCATCCGGGGGCGGTGAAAAACTGTTTTTT.